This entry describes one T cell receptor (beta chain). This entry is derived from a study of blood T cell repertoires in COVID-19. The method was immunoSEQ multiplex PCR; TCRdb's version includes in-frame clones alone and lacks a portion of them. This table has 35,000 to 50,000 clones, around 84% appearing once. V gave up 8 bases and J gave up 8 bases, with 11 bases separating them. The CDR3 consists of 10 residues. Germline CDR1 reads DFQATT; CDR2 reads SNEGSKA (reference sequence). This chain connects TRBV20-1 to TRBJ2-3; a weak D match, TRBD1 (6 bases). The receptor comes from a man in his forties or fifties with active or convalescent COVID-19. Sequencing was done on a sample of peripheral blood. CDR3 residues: CSTGKVTQYF. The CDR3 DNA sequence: TGCAGTACAGGGAAAGTTACGCAGTATTTT.